These 18 T cell receptor beta chains came from one sample sequenced in a study of blood T cell repertoires in COVID-19. Libraries were prepared by immunoSEQ multiplex PCR; TCRdb keeps only in-frame clonotypes and omits some of them. The table shows more than 2,500 clones, with 75% to 90% occurring only once. Sequenced input: peripheral blood. The receptors were sampled from a human donor with active COVID-19. The donor label of this sample is uncertain.

This chain joins TRBV24-1 and TRBJ2-3; a possible D gene is TRBD2 (5 bases). The V end was cut by 2 bases, the J end by 7 bases, with 6 bases between. The CDR3 loop spans 12 amino acids. Germline-derived CDR1 and CDR2 are KGHDR and SFDVKD. CDR3 sequence reads: CATSDSGNTQYF. The DNA for the CDR3 is TGTGCCACCAGTGATTCCGGGAATACGCAGTATTTT.

The chain is built from TRBV28 and TRBJ2-2, with 8 bases matching TRBD2. In germline, CDR1 is MDHEN, CDR2 SYDVKM. J gave up 4 bases and V 3 bases, and 4 bases lay outside the gene matches. This CDR3 is 15 amino acids long. The CDR3, as DNA: TGTGCCAGCAGTTTTCTGGGACTAGTCACCGGGGAGCTGTTTTTT. Encoded protein: CASSFLGLVTGELFF.

V is TRBV6-1 and J is TRBJ1-2; a weak D match, TRBD1 (6 bases). V shed 2 bases and J shed 3 bases, with 7 bases lying between them. CDR1 MNHNS and CDR2 SASEGT come from the germline V gene. CDR3 length: 13 amino acids. CDR3 residues: CASSERQDYGYTF. CDR3 DNA: TGTGCCAGCAGTGAAAGACAGGACTATGGCTACACCTTC.

The chain couples TRBV12-3 or TRBV12-4 to TRBJ2-1, with no clear D. V dropped 6 bases and J dropped 5 bases, with 8 bases sitting between them. This CDR3 spans 12 amino acids. CDR3 loop: CASRIANNEQFF. In DNA, the CDR3 is TGTGCCAGCAGGATAGCCAACAATGAGCAGTTCTTC.

The V call is TRBV7-9, the J call TRBJ2-3; 8 positions agree with TRBD1. In germline, CDR1 is SEHNR, CDR2 FQNEAQ (reference sequence). The length of the CDR3 is 15 residues. Trimming cost V 3 bases and J 7 bases; bases outside gene matches: 9. The chain's CDR3 is CASSFLIQGENTQYF. As DNA, the CDR3 is TGTGCCAGCAGCTTTCTTATACAGGGGGAAAATACGCAGTATTTT.

The chain joins TRBV9 to TRBJ2-3; possibly TRBD1 for D (7 bases). CDR1 and CDR2 from the germline V gene are SGDLS and YYNGEE. CDR3 length equals 14 residues. Trimming took off 1 base at V and 5 bases at J, with 11 bases between the two ends. CDR3 coding DNA: TGTGCCAGCAGCGTACGGAGGGGGCAAGATACGCAGTATTTT. It specifies CASSVRRGQDTQYF.

This clone appeared a single time. The J gene is TRBJ2-5, the V gene TRBV2; unclear D gene. The CDR3 is 14 amino acids. CDR1 is SNHLY and CDR2 is FYNNEI in the germline V gene. V was clipped by 6 bases and J by 9 bases, with 20 bases between them. For the CDR3, the DNA is TGTGCCAGCAGAGTCCGCCAGGCCGATCCTTCCCAGTACTTC. It yields the protein CASRVRQADPSQYF.

The chain is built from TRBV18 and TRBJ2-3; 16 bases line up with TRBD2. Unmatched junction bases numbered 8, after V lost 0 bases and J lost 2 bases. Per the germline V gene, CDR1 is KGHSH and CDR2 is LQKENI. The CDR3 is made up of 20 amino acids. CDR3 DNA: TGTGCCAGCTCACCACCCCCGGGACTAGCGGGAGGGCCTTACACAGATACGCAGTATTTT. This codes for CASSPPPGLAGGPYTDTQYF.

DNA for the CDR3: TGCGCCAGCGGAGATAGCCTCAGGGCGGATACGCAGTATTTT. Its protein is CASGDSLRADTQYF. The chain is built from TRBV5-1 and TRBJ2-3; possibly TRBD1 for D (5 bases). CDR1 is SGHRS and CDR2 is YFSETQ in the germline V gene. This CDR3 has 14 amino acids. V lost 7 bases and J lost 6, with 18 bases in between.

This chain links TRBV2 with TRBJ2-7, with TRBD1 as a possible D gene (5 bases). V was clipped by 7 bases and J by 4 bases, with 8 bases between them. Germline CDR1 reads SNHLY; CDR2 reads FYNNEI. The CDR3 totals 11 residues. The CDR3 region has the DNA TGTGCCAGCATGACAGAATACGAGCAGTACGTC. Its translation: CASMTEYEQYV.

The chain is built from TRBV7-9 and TRBJ2-3; a possible D gene is TRBD2 (6 bases). The CDR3 covers 15 residues. CDR1 is SEHNR and CDR2 is FQNEAQ in the germline V gene (reference sequence). V dropped 1 base and J dropped 1 base, with 9 bases sitting between them. CDR3 sequence reads: CASSLVLAGTDTQYF. The DNA for the CDR3 is TGTGCCAGCAGCTTAGTACTAGCTGGCACAGATACGCAGTATTTT. The full variable domain, in which reference TRBV7-9 and TRBJ2-3 provide the parts outside the CDR3, is DTGVSQNPRHKITKRGQNVTFRCDPISEHNRLYWYRQTLGQGPEFLTYFQNEAQLEKSRLLSDRFSAERPKGSFSTLEIQRTEQGDSAMYLCASSLVLAGTDTQYFGPGTRLTVL.

The chain recombines TRBV2 with TRBJ1-1; D is possibly TRBD1 (5 bases). The CDR3 has 13 amino acids. CDR1 is SNHLY, CDR2 FYNNEI, per germline. V gave up 7 bases and J gave up 4 bases, with 13 bases separating them. The CDR3 DNA follows: TGTGCCAGCAACGGGGGTGGGGGCACTGAAGCTTTCTTT. As protein: CASNGGGGTEAFF.

This clone has just one count. J is TRBJ1-6 and V is TRBV6-1; D might be TRBD1 (5 bases). The V end lost 1 base, the J end lost 8 bases, and 15 bases lay between the germline ends. This CDR3 has 16 amino acids. Germline V gene data show CDR1 as MNHNS and CDR2 as SASEGT. CDR3 coding DNA: TGTGCCAGCAGTGAAGTGTCCGGGGGAGGTTATTCACCCCTCCACTTT. Amino acid sequence: CASSEVSGGGYSPLHF.

The V and J genes are TRBV21-1 and TRBJ2-7; whether TRBD1, the table's D call, matches the DNA was not checked. TRBV21-1 is a pseudogene locus. CDR3 length: 15 residues. The CDR3: CASSKVSQGDYEQYF. CDR3 DNA: TGTGCCAGCAGCAAAGTCAGTCAGGGCGATTACGAGCAGTACTTC.

The V and J genes are TRBV5-5 and TRBJ2-7; 10 bases are shared with TRBD2. The V gene's germline CDR1 is SGHKS and CDR2 YYEKEE (reference sequence). This CDR3 is 14 amino acids long. With 7 bases clipped from V and 6 bases from J, the junction kept 10 bases outside the gene matches. CDR3 coding DNA: TGTGCCAGCGAACTTCTAGCGGGAGTCGGCGAGCAGTACGTC. Protein sequence: CASELLAGVGEQYV.

The chain carries TRBV27 and TRBJ2-3; D may be TRBD1 (6 bases). Deletions cut 2 bases from V and 0 bases from J, with 9 bases between. The CDR3 is made up of 15 amino acids. Germline CDR1 is MNHEY and CDR2 is SMNVEV (reference sequence). The CDR3 spells CASSLGQGSTDTQYF. The CDR3 DNA sequence: TGTGCCAGCAGTTTAGGGCAGGGGAGCACAGATACGCAGTATTTT.

The chain's CDR3 is CASSEEGAGAETQYF. Written as DNA, the CDR3 is TGTGCCAGCAGTGAAGAGGGGGCAGGGGCAGAGACCCAGTACTTC. The rearrangement joins TRBV2 to TRBJ2-5; 7 bases map to TRBD1. From germline, CDR1 is SNHLY and CDR2 FYNNEI. Trimming removed 1 base from V and 4 bases from J; junction bases left unmatched: 6. This CDR3 is 15 amino acids long.

The chain has TRBV7-3 and TRBJ2-3; TRBD2 agrees at 8 bases. The CDR3 totals 15 residues. Germline V gene data show CDR1 as SGHTA and CDR2 as FQGTGA. Germline trimming cut 5 bases from V and 0 bases from J; bases unmatched to any gene: 4. CDR3 DNA sequence: TGTGCCAGCAGCCAGAGCGGGGGAAGCACAGATACGCAGTATTTT. Protein product: CASSQSGGSTDTQYF.